One sample yielded the 5 T cell receptor beta chains listed below, sequenced in a study of blood T cells in healthy people across ages. A second about 7 to 12 cycle PCR used barcoded and J-beta primers. From the 5' RACE reads, TCRdb called clonotypes with MiXCR, one entry per CDR3 protein. This sample has about 730,000 distinct CDR3 sequences; roughly 41% occur once, and the top ten carry approximately 22%. The sequenced material came from blood. The receptors were sampled from a woman aged 60-75 years in good health.

The rearrangement joins TRBV20-1 to TRBJ2-7; D unclear. In germline, CDR1 is DFQATT, CDR2 SNEGSKA (reference sequence). Trimming removed 4 bases from V and 1 base from J, with 8 bases in between. The CDR3 totals 12 residues. CDR3 DNA sequence: TGCAGTGCTACTAGACCATCCTACGAGCAGTACTTC. Translation: CSATRPSYEQYF.

The V call is TRBV19, the J call TRBJ2-7; 14 bases fit TRBD2. The V segment lost 5 bases and the J segment 2 bases; nucleotides outside the gene matches: 5. This CDR3 region has 16 residues. The V gene's germline CDR1 is LNHDA and CDR2 SQIVND (reference sequence). For the CDR3, the DNA is TGTGCCAGTAGTGCTCGGACTAGCGGGAGGACCTACGAGCAGTACTTC. Its translation is CASSARTSGRTYEQYF. Supplemented by reference TRBV19 and TRBJ2-7, the full variable domain reads DGGITQSPKYLFRKEGQNVTLSCEQNLNHDAMYWYRQDPGQGLRLIYYSQIVNDFQKGDIAEGYSVSREKKESFPLTVTSAQKNPTAFYLCASSARTSGRTYEQYFGPGTRLTVT.

The chain has TRBV14 and TRBJ2-5, with 9 bases aligning to TRBD2. V shed 0 bases and J 5 bases; nucleotides not matched to a gene: 10. Germline assignment: CDR1 SGHDN and CDR2 FVKESK. The CDR3 is 17 residues long. CDR3 DNA: TGTGCCAGCAGCCAAGATTACCTAGCGGGGAAAGGGGAGACCCAGTACTTC. This translates into CASSQDYLAGKGETQYF.

The chain carries TRBV20-1 and TRBJ2-3, with D possibly being TRBD1 or TRBD2 (6 bases each). The V and J ends lost 0 bases and 2 bases respectively, with 15 bases between them. The CDR3 is 16 residues long. Germline-derived CDR1 and CDR2 are DFQATT and SNEGSKA (reference sequence). The DNA of the CDR3 is TGCAGTGCTAGAGATCGGGAGTGGGGGCACACAGATACGCAGTATTTT. Translating it yields CSARDREWGHTDTQYF.

CDR3 sequence reads: CASSLGSGSLEQFF. The CDR3 coding sequence is TGTGCCAGCAGCTTAGGTAGCGGTTCCCTAGAGCAGTTCTTC. The chain is built from TRBV7-8 and TRBJ2-1; D is perhaps TRBD2 (6 bases). This CDR3 is 14 amino acids long. V was pared by 1 base and J by 10 bases, with 14 bases between. CDR1 and CDR2 (germline): SGHVS, FQNEAQ. The complete variable domain, with remaining parts taken from reference TRBV7-8 and TRBJ2-1, reads GAGVSQSPRYKVAKRGQDVALRCDPISGHVSLFWYQQALGQGPEFLTYFQNEAQLDKSGLPSDRFFAERPEGSVSTLKIQRTQQEDSAVYLCASSLGSGSLEQFFGPGTRLTVL.